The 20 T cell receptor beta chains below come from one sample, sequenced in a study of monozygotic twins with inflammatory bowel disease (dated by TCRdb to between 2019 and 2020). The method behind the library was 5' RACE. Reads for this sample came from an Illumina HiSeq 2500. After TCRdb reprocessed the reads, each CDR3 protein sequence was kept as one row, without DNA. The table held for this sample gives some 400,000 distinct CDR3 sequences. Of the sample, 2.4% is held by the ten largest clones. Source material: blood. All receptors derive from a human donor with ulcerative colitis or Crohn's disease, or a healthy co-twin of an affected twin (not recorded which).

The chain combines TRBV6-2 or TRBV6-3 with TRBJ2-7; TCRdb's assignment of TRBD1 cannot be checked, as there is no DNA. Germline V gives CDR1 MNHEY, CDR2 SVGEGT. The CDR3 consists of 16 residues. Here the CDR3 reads CASSYPNGQGFGEQYF.

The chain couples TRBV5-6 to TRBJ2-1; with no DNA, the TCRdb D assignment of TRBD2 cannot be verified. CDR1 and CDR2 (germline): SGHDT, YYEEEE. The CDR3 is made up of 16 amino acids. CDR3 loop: CASSLAGLAGANEQFF. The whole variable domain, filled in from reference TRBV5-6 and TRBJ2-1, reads DAGVTQSPTHLIKTRGQQVTLRCSPKSGHDTVSWYQQALGQGPQFIFQYYEEEERQRGNFPDRFSGHQFPNYSSELNVNALLLGDSALYLCASSLAGLAGANEQFFGPGTRLTVL.

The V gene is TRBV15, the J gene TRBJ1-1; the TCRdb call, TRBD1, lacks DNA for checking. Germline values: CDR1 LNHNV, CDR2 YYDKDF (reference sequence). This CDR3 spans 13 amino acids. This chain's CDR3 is CATSVQGNTEAFF. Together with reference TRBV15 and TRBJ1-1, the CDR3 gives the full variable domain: DAMVIQNPRYQVTQFGKPVTLSCSQTLNHNVMYWYQQKSSQAPKLLFHYYDKDFNNEADTPDNFQSRRPNTSFCFLDIRSPGLGDTAMYLCATSVQGNTEAFFGQGTRLTVV.

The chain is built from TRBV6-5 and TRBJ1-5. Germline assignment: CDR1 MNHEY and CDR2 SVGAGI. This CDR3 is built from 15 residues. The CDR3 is CASSYSIILGEPQHF.

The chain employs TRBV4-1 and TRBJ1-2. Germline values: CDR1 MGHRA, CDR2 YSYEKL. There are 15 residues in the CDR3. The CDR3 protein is CASSPGRLTNYGYTF.

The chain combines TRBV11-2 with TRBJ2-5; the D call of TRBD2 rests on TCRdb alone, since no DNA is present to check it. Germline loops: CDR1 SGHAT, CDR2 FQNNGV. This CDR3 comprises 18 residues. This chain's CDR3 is CASSFDLGLAGVQETQYF.

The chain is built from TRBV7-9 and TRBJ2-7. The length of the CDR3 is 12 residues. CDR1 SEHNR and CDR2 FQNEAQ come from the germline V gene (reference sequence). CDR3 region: CASSFQKYEQYF.

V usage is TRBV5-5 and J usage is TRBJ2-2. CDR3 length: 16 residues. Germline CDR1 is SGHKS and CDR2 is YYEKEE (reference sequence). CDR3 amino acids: CASSFSIGANTGELFF.

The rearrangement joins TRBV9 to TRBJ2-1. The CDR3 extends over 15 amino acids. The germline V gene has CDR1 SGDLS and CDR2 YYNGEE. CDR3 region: CASSVVWDSYNEQFF.

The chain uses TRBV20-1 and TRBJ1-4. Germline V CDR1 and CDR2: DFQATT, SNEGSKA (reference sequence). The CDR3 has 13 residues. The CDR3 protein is CSAARPGDEKLFF.

The CDR3 loop reads CSVRTGNEQFF. The chain joins TRBV29-1 to TRBJ2-1; TCRdb picks TRBD1, but there is no DNA to check that call. This CDR3 contains 11 residues. The germline CDR1 and CDR2 sequences are SQVTM and ANQGSEA.

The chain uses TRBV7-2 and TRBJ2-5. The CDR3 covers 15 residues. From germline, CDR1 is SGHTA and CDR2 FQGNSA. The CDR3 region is CASSLVRQSVETQYF.

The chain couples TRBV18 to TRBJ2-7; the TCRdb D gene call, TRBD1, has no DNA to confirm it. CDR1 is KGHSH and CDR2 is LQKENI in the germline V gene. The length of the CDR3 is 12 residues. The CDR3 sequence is CASSPGTNEQYF.

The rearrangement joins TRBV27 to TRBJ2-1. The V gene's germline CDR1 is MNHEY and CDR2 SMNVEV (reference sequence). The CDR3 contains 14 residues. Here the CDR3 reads CASSSFLDLHEQFF.

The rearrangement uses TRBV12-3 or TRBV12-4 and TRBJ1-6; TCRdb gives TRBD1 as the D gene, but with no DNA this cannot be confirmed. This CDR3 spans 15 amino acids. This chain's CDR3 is CASRTTGSYNSPLHF.

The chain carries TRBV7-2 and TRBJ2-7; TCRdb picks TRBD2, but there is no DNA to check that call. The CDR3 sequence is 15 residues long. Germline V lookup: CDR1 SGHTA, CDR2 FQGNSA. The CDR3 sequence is CASSLVPSGRGEQYF.

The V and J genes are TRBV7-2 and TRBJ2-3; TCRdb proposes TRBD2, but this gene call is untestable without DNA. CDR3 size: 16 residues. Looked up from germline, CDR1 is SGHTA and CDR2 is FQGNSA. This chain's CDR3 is CASSLAELAGMDTQYF. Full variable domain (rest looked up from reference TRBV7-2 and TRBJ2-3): GAGVSQSPSNKVTEKGKDVELRCDPISGHTALYWYRQSLGQGLEFLIYFQGNSAPDKSGLPSDRFSAERTGGSVSTLTIQRTQQEDSAVYLCASSLAELAGMDTQYFGPGTRLTVL.

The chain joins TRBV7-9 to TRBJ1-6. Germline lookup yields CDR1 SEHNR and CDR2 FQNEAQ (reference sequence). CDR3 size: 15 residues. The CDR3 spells CASSLDRTIGSPLHF.

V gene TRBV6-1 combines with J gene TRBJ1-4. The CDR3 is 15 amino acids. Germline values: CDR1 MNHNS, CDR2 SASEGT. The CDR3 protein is CASRTTWLVGEKLFF.

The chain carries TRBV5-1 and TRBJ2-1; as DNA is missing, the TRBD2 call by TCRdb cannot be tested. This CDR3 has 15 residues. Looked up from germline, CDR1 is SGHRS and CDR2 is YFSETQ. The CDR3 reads CASSPSPSSYNEQFF.